This T cell receptor beta chain was captured in a study of T cell responses to AZD1222 COVID-19 vaccine. A word on this clone: The target antigen is unknown.

Here immunoSEQ multiplex PCR was the method, and the copy in TCRdb shows in-frame clones only, minus some. Altogether 120,000 or so clones are present, around 92% being singletons, with the ten largest covering about 1.1%. Regarding the study as a whole: At 160-218 and 743-854, vaccine-associated CD4 TCRs were dominant, and they spanned spike.

The CDR3 consists of 15 residues. V shed 2 bases, J shed 4 bases, and the junction held 5 bases outside the gene matches. Looked up from germline, CDR1 is SGHRS and CDR2 is YFSETQ. The source is an adult in good health. This specimen was peripheral blood, taken on day 0 of AZD1222 vaccination. The chain is built from TRBV5-1 and TRBJ2-2; 7 bases are a match to TRBD2. CDR3 sequence: CASSLPSGITGELFF. As DNA, the CDR3 is TGCGCCAGCAGCTTACCTAGCGGAATCACCGGGGAGCTGTTTTTT.